Following are 14 T cell receptor beta chains from one sample sequenced in a study of graft-versus-host responses after intestinal transplantation. Their antigens are not known. The method was immunoSEQ multiplex PCR; TCRdb's version includes in-frame clones alone and lacks a portion of them. The sample holds fewer than 130,000 clones, roughly 95% seen once. Sample: unstimulated CD8+ T cells sorted from spleen or lymph node cells, taken before intestinal transplant. These receptors originate from a human donor who received an intestinal transplant.

This chain joins TRBV7-9 and TRBJ2-4; 7 nucleotides align to TRBD1. The V and J ends lost 5 bases and 2 bases, in that order; junction bases with no gene match: 6. The CDR3 is made up of 15 amino acids. The germline V gene has CDR1 SEHNR and CDR2 FQNEAQ (reference sequence). CDR3 nucleotides: TGTGCCAGCAGCACCGCGGACAGGTCCAAAAACATTCAGTACTTC. It encodes CASSTADRSKNIQYF.

The chain links TRBV7-9 to TRBJ2-1; no reliable D call. This CDR3 contains 15 residues. Trimming took 1 base from V and 4 from J, leaving 11 bases between them. Germline-derived CDR1 and CDR2 are SEHNR and FQNEAQ (reference sequence). Written as DNA, the CDR3 is TGTGCCAGCAGCTTAGTCCGAATAGCATACAATGAGCAGTTCTTC. The encoded protein is CASSLVRIAYNEQFF.

The chain couples TRBV15 to TRBJ2-2; the D is unclear. CDR1 and CDR2 (germline): LNHNV, YYDKDF (reference sequence). Trimming cost V 5 bases and J 3 bases, with 10 bases left between them. The CDR3 runs to 14 residues. As DNA, the CDR3 is TGTGCCACCAGCCTCAGGAGCTACACCGGGGAGCTGTTTTTT. Translating it yields CATSLRSYTGELFF.

This clone was counted a single time. This rearrangement joins TRBV13 to TRBJ1-4, with D hard to call. V dropped 5 bases and J dropped 3 bases, with 13 bases sitting between them. The CDR3 runs 15 residues. Germline CDR1 reads PRHDT; CDR2 reads FYEKMQ (reference sequence). The DNA for the CDR3 is TGTGCCAGCAGCCACGGCGGGGTAGCTAATGAAAAACTGTTTTTT. It is translated as CASSHGGVANEKLFF.

On this clone: Other nucleotide sequences in the sample specify the same CDR3. The chain recombines TRBV19 with TRBJ1-1; 8 nucleotides line up with TRBD1. The CDR3 is 14 amino acids. Germline loops: CDR1 LNHDA, CDR2 SQIVND (reference sequence). J gave up 1 base and V 4 bases, and 2 bases lay outside the gene matches. CDR3 in amino acids: CASSTGQGNTEAFF. The DNA for the CDR3 is TGTGCCAGTAGTACCGGACAGGGGAACACTGAAGCTTTCTTT.

This chain connects TRBV19 to TRBJ2-1; the match to TRBD2 covers 10 bases. The junction had 6 bases not matched to a gene; V was cut back by 2 bases and J by 5 bases. Germline V CDR1 and CDR2: LNHDA, SQIVND (reference sequence). There are 16 residues in the CDR3. CDR3 loop: CASSILLAGVDNEQFF. The CDR3 region has the DNA TGTGCCAGTAGTATACTTCTAGCGGGAGTTGACAATGAGCAGTTCTTC.

This rearrangement joins TRBV19 to TRBJ2-1, with TRBD2 identical over 7 bases. The CDR3 length is 12 residues. Germline CDR1 is LNHDA and CDR2 is SQIVND (reference sequence). V shed 8 bases, J shed 7 bases, and the junction held 5 bases outside the gene matches. CDR3 in amino acids: CASVSGWNEQFF. The CDR3 bases are TGTGCCAGTGTTAGCGGGTGGAATGAGCAGTTCTTC.

This chain links TRBV6-1 with TRBJ1-2; 7 nucleotides align to TRBD1. V trimming: 7 bases; J trimming: 11 bases; junction bases outside the gene matches: 16. Looked up from germline, CDR1 is MNHNS and CDR2 is SASEGT. The CDR3 totals 14 residues. The DNA of the CDR3 is TGTGCCAGCACGACCCGGACAGGTTTAGTCGGGTACACCTTC. Amino acids: CASTTRTGLVGYTF.

V is TRBV30 and J is TRBJ1-3; the D is unclear. The CDR3 totals 15 residues. V was pared by 2 bases and J by 0 bases, with 11 bases between. Germline V gene data show CDR1 as GTSNPN and CDR2 as SVGIG (reference sequence). CDR3 in amino acids: CAWSLTELSGNTIYF. Written as DNA, the CDR3 is TGTGCCTGGAGTCTAACAGAGCTCTCTGGAAACACCATATATTTT.

This rearrangement joins TRBV10-3 to TRBJ2-3; D assignment may be TRBD1 or TRBD2 (6 bases each). The V gene lost 1 base and the J gene lost 2 bases, with 13 bases spanning the gap. Germline V CDR1 and CDR2: ENHRY, SYGVKD. The CDR3 is made up of 16 amino acids. CDR3 sequence (DNA): TGTGCCATCAGTGAGTACGGGGGCACCTACACAGATACGCAGTATTTT. Translation gives CAISEYGGTYTDTQYF.

V is TRBV6-1 and J is TRBJ1-4; D is undetermined. Deletions cut 4 bases from V and 3 bases from J, with 3 bases between. The CDR3 is 12 amino acids. Germline V lookup: CDR1 MNHNS, CDR2 SASEGT. CDR3 DNA: TGTGCCAGCAGTGGCCCTAATGAAAAACTGTTTTTT. Amino acid sequence: CASSGPNEKLFF.

CDR3 in DNA: TGTGCCAGCAGTATAAGCGGGAGCCACTCCTACGAGCAGTACTTC. This encodes CASSISGSHSYEQYF. The chain employs TRBV27 and TRBJ2-7, with 8 bases identical to TRBD2. Germline V gene sequence: CDR1 MNHEY, CDR2 SMNVEV (reference sequence). Losses at the gene ends were 5 bases for V and 0 bases for J; bases not matched to a gene: 6. The CDR3 has 15 amino acids.

CDR3: CASSLGQINEKLFF. The CDR3 DNA sequence: TGTGCCAGCAGCTTGGGCCAGATTAATGAAAAACTGTTTTTT. V is TRBV7-9 and J is TRBJ1-4; D not certain. The CDR3 contains 14 residues. The V and J ends lost 3 bases and 4 bases respectively, with 9 bases between them. Germline assignment: CDR1 SEHNR and CDR2 FQNEAQ (reference sequence).

The genes are TRBV4-2 and TRBJ2-3; TRBD2 matches at 11 bases. The CDR3 consists of 16 residues. The germline V gene encodes CDR1 LGHNA and CDR2 YNFKEQ. V lost 2 bases and J lost 4; bases outside the gene matches: 5. For the CDR3, the DNA is TGTGCCAGCAGCCAATATAGCGGGAGGGTGTCAGATACGCAGTATTTT. This translates into CASSQYSGRVSDTQYF.